The 18 T cell receptor beta chains reported below all come from one sample, sequenced in a study of shared clonotypes between healthy human individuals. Positive CCR7 selection of CD45RO-negative cells yielded the naive CD8 cells, and terminally differentiated effector memory CD45RA+ cells were excluded. Clones were read by immunoSEQ multiplex PCR, and TCRdb kept only the in-frame ones, dropping some. Of roughly 590,000 clones listed, around 95% are singletons. Sequencing used naive CD8+ T cells sorted from blood. These receptor sequences come from a woman aged 30 to 39 in good health.

The V and J genes are TRBV2 and TRBJ2-7, with 13 bases fitting TRBD2. This CDR3 region has 16 residues. Germline trimming cut 10 bases from V and 6 bases from J; bases unmatched to any gene: 15. CDR1 and CDR2 from the germline V gene are SNHLY and FYNNEI. The CDR3 reads CATGLAGSRTAGEQYF. The CDR3 region has the DNA TGTGCCACGGGACTAGCGGGATCCCGGACTGCCGGCGAGCAGTACTTC.

The rearrangement uses TRBV19 and TRBJ1-2; D is ambiguous. The V end was cut by 3 bases, the J end by 6 bases, with 14 bases between. Germline V gives CDR1 LNHDA, CDR2 SQIVND (reference sequence). The CDR3 contains 14 residues. CDR3 sequence: CASSIWTVRDGYTF. In DNA, the CDR3 is TGTGCCAGTAGTATTTGGACGGTCCGAGATGGCTACACCTTC.

The CDR3 coding sequence is TGTGCCAGCGACTCCTACGGCGGGAGGGGGCAGTACTTC. It yields the protein CASDSYGGRGQYF. The J gene is TRBJ2-7, the V gene TRBV6-4; TRBD2 agrees at 9 bases. The germline gives CDR1 MRHNA, CDR2 SNTAGT. V lost 8 bases to trimming and J lost 9 bases; unmatched junction nucleotides: 11. The CDR3 length is 13 residues.

The CDR3 nucleotides are TGTGCCAGCAGTTTATCGGGACTGTTCTACGAGCAGTACTTC. Translation gives CASSLSGLFYEQYF. This rearrangement joins TRBV28 to TRBJ2-7; D is perhaps TRBD2 (6 bases). The CDR3 is 14 residues long. Looked up from germline, CDR1 is MDHEN and CDR2 is SYDVKM. The ends were cut back, 1 base at V and 3 bases at J, with 10 bases in the middle. Complete variable domain (other parts from reference TRBV28 and TRBJ2-7): DVKVTQSSRYLVKRTGEKVFLECVQDMDHENMFWYRQDPGLGLRLIYFSYDVKMKEKGDIPEGYSVSREKKERFSLILESASTNQTSMYLCASSLSGLFYEQYFGPGTRLTVT.

This rearrangement joins TRBV4-1 to TRBJ2-7, with D possibly TRBD2 on 6 matching bases. The CDR3 is 16 residues long. CDR1 and CDR2 (germline): MGHRA, YSYEKL. Trimming left V 3 bases short and J 1 base short, with 16 bases between. The CDR3 region is CASSQVSRGGSYEQYF. The CDR3 region has the DNA TGCGCCAGCAGCCAGGTGTCAAGGGGAGGTTCCTACGAGCAGTACTTC.

This chain uses TRBV28 with TRBJ2-1; no firm D call. This CDR3 has 17 amino acids. Trimming cost V 1 base and J 0 bases, with 13 bases left between them. Germline V gene sequence: CDR1 MDHEN, CDR2 SYDVKM. CDR3 region: CASSLSRDGTSYNEQFF. DNA of the CDR3: TGTGCCAGCAGTTTATCCCGCGACGGTACCTCCTACAATGAGCAGTTCTTC.

As concerns this clone: Other nucleotide sequences in the sample specify the same CDR3. The chain couples TRBV27 to TRBJ2-7; a possible D gene is TRBD1 (5 bases). In germline, CDR1 is MNHEY, CDR2 SMNVEV (reference sequence). Between the trimmed V and J ends, which lost 6 bases and 2 bases, there was a span of 8 bases. The CDR3 is 12 residues long. CDR3 sequence reads: CASSPGTYEQYF. The CDR3 DNA sequence: TGTGCCAGCAGCCCAGGGACCTACGAGCAGTACTTC.

This chain uses TRBV27 with TRBJ1-2, with 7 positions matching TRBD1. J gave up 3 bases and V 7 bases, and 17 bases lay outside the gene matches. Germline V lookup: CDR1 MNHEY, CDR2 SMNVEV (reference sequence). This CDR3 is 17 amino acids long. The CDR3 DNA is TGTGCCAGCACCGCCGCGCCAGGGGGATTTTTGGACTATGGCTACACCTTC. It translates to CASTAAPGGFLDYGYTF.

This chain uses TRBV27 with TRBJ2-5, with D tentatively TRBD2 (6 bases). Judging by the DNA end, TRBJ2-7 fits better; the J call may be wrong. Germline CDR1 is MNHEY and CDR2 is SMNVEV (reference sequence). The CDR3 runs to 13 residues. DNA for the CDR3: TGTGCCAGCCAAGACGGGAGATCCCACGAGCAGTACTTC. It translates to CASQDGRSHEQYF.

This clone appeared once. The rearrangement links TRBV9 to TRBJ1-2; no reliable D call. The V end was cut by 0 bases, the J end by 8 bases, with 20 bases between. Germline lookup yields CDR1 SGDLS and CDR2 YYNGEE. The CDR3 length is 16 residues. CDR3 loop: CASSVDQQRTSRGYTF. CDR3 sequence (DNA): TGTGCCAGCAGCGTAGACCAACAGAGGACGTCTCGAGGCTACACCTTC.

This sequence joins TRBV19 and TRBJ2-1, with D unclear. This CDR3 is 15 amino acids long. Germline loops: CDR1 LNHDA, CDR2 SQIVND (reference sequence). Trimming stripped 4 bases from V and 4 bases from J, with 14 bases between. The CDR3 DNA reads as TGTGCCAGTAGTACCCTAGGTGATAGATACAATGAGCAGTTCTTC. Translated: CASSTLGDRYNEQFF.

The chain combines TRBV5-1 with TRBJ1-1, with no clear D. The germline CDR1 and CDR2 sequences are SGHRS and YFSETQ. The V and J ends lost 0 bases and 4 bases respectively, with 7 bases between them. This CDR3 has 13 amino acids. CDR3 loop: CASSLGGSTEAFF. As DNA, the CDR3 is TGCGCCAGCAGCTTGGGAGGGAGCACTGAAGCTTTCTTT.

The chain links TRBV28 to TRBJ2-4, with 8 bases matching TRBD1. V was clipped by 5 bases and J by 3 bases; unmatched bases: 6. This CDR3 comprises 15 residues. Looked up from germline, CDR1 is MDHEN and CDR2 is SYDVKM. The CDR3 protein is CASSLRQGNKNIQYF. The DNA of the CDR3 is TGTGCCAGCAGTCTGAGACAGGGGAACAAAAACATTCAGTACTTC.

J is TRBJ2-5 and V is TRBV30; unclear D gene. The CDR3 runs 12 residues. V lost 8 bases, J lost 4 bases, and 14 bases lay in between. Germline V gene sequence: CDR1 GTSNPN, CDR2 SVGIG (reference sequence). CDR3: CAASPSIETQYF. Written as DNA, the CDR3 is TGTGCCGCGAGCCCCTCCATAGAGACCCAGTACTTC.

The V and J genes are TRBV28 and TRBJ2-4; TRBD1 aligns across 8 bases. Losses at the gene ends were 5 bases for V and 7 bases for J; bases not matched to a gene: 7. The length of the CDR3 is 14 residues. Germline assignment: CDR1 MDHEN and CDR2 SYDVKM. The CDR3 sequence: CASSPTGAENIQYF. CDR3 nucleotide sequence: TGTGCCAGCAGTCCGACAGGGGCCGAGAACATTCAGTACTTC.

CDR3 region: CATSGRRDTEAFF. The CDR3 nucleotides read TGTGCCACCAGCGGTAGGAGGGACACTGAAGCTTTCTTT. This sequence joins TRBV15 and TRBJ1-1; no firm D call. The V gene lost 5 bases and the J gene lost 3 bases, with 10 bases spanning the gap. Per the germline V gene, CDR1 is LNHNV and CDR2 is YYDKDF (reference sequence). The CDR3 contains 13 residues. The variable domain in full, completed from reference TRBV15 and TRBJ1-1, reads DAMVIQNPRYQVTQFGKPVTLSCSQTLNHNVMYWYQQKSSQAPKLLFHYYDKDFNNEADTPDNFQSRRPNTSFCFLDIRSPGLGDTAMYLCATSGRRDTEAFFGQGTRLTVV.

The chain uses TRBV27 and TRBJ2-7; the D is unclear. Trimming took 3 bases from V and 0 from J, leaving 12 bases between them. Germline V gene lookup returns CDR1 MNHEY and CDR2 SMNVEV (reference sequence). This CDR3 comprises 15 residues. This CDR3 is CASSFRHKPSYEQYF. DNA for the CDR3: TGTGCCAGCAGTTTCAGACATAAACCCTCCTACGAGCAGTACTTC.

This clone was counted once. The chain recombines TRBV27 with TRBJ1-1; possible D gene TRBD1, 5 bases. The CDR3 spans 15 residues. Between the trimmed V and J ends, which lost 6 bases and 4 bases, there was a span of 18 bases. The germline gives CDR1 MNHEY, CDR2 SMNVEV (reference sequence). The CDR3 here is CASSPSGPRGTEAFF. In DNA form, the CDR3 reads TGTGCCAGCAGCCCTTCGGGACCCCGGGGCACTGAAGCTTTCTTT.